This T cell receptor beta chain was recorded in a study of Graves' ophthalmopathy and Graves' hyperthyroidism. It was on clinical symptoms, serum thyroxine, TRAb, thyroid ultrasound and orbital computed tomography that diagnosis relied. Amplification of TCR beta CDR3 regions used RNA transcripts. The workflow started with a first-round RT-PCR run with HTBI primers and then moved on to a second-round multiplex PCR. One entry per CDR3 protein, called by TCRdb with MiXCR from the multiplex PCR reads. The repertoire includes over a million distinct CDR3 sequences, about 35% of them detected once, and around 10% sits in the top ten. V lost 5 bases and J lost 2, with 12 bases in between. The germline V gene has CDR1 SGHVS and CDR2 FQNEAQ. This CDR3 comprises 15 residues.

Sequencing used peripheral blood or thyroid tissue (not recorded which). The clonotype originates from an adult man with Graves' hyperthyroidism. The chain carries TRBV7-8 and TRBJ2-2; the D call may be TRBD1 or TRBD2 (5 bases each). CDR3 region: CASSPGPLNTGELFF. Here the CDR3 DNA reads TGTGCCAGCAGCCCGGGACCACTTAACACCGGGGAGCTGTTTTTT.